This entry lists 20 T cell receptor beta chains sequenced from one sample in a study of cytomegalovirus exposure and HLA in healthy donors. A multiplex PCR was run with 60 Vbeta primers and 13 Jbeta primers. Measured with immunoSEQ multiplex PCR; TCRdb has only the in-frame clones, and not every one. The sample lists 130,000 to 150,000 clones; around 67% were seen once. Sequencing was carried out using PBMCs. The source of these receptors is a woman between 18 and 29 years old in good health and CMV-seronegative.

The rearrangement joins TRBV5-1 to TRBJ1-4; D may be TRBD1 (5 bases). Trimming took 2 bases from V and 5 from J, leaving 10 bases between them. CDR3 length: 14 residues. Germline values: CDR1 SGHRS, CDR2 YFSETQ. The CDR3 nucleotides are TGCGCCAGCAGCTTAGGGACTATAAATGAAAAACTGTTTTTT. Translating gives CASSLGTINEKLFF.

The CDR3 DNA reads TGTGCCAGCAGCCCCGGGACTAGCGGGAGCACAGATACGCAGTATTTT. Its translation is CASSPGTSGSTDTQYF. The chain uses TRBV25-1 and TRBJ2-3; 12 nucleotides match TRBD2. The V gene's germline CDR1 is MGHDK and CDR2 SYGVNS. The CDR3 totals 16 residues. V lost 6 bases, J lost 0 bases, and 4 bases stayed unmatched.

The chain links TRBV5-1 to TRBJ1-1, with 7 bases fitting TRBD1. Unmatched junction bases numbered 9, after V lost 5 bases and J lost 5 bases. The CDR3 loop spans 14 amino acids. Germline CDR1 is SGHRS and CDR2 is YFSETQ. The CDR3 spells CASRDRLLRTEAFF. The DNA for the CDR3 is TGCGCCAGCAGGGACAGGCTCCTACGGACTGAAGCTTTCTTT.

V gene TRBV14 combines with J gene TRBJ2-1; 12 bases align to TRBD2. Trimming cost V 6 bases and J 6 bases; bases outside gene matches: 12. The CDR3 has 17 residues. Germline V CDR1 and CDR2: SGHDN, FVKESK. CDR3 protein: CASRHSPGLAGGNEQFF. CDR3 in DNA: TGTGCCAGCAGACACAGCCCGGGACTAGCGGGTGGCAATGAGCAGTTCTTC.

The chain employs TRBV6-6 and TRBJ1-5, with D uncertain. Germline V lookup: CDR1 MNHNY, CDR2 SVGAGI (reference sequence). CDR3 length: 16 residues. V gave up 5 bases and J gave up 4 bases, with 18 bases separating them. The chain's CDR3 is CASSPLGGFGNQPQHF. CDR3 DNA: TGTGCCAGCAGTCCACTCGGAGGGTTTGGGAATCAGCCCCAGCATTTT.

This rearrangement joins TRBV4-1 to TRBJ2-7; 9 positions agree with TRBD1. The ends lost 4 bases at V and 5 bases at J; junction bases unmatched: 12. CDR3 length: 16 residues. Germline V gene lookup returns CDR1 MGHRA and CDR2 YSYEKL. The CDR3 is CASSLRGDRGMNEQYF. The CDR3 DNA is TGCGCCAGCAGCCTTAGGGGAGACAGGGGGATGAACGAGCAGTACTTC.

This chain uses TRBV7-2 with TRBJ2-2; D gene uncertain. This CDR3 spans 13 amino acids. In germline, CDR1 is SGHTA, CDR2 FQGNSA. The ends were cut back, 5 bases at V and 3 bases at J, with 7 bases in the middle. The CDR3 loop is CASSPYYTGELFF. In DNA form, the CDR3 reads TGTGCCAGCAGCCCTTACTACACCGGGGAGCTGTTTTTT.

The chain recombines TRBV27 with TRBJ1-5; D not certain. The CDR3 runs to 13 residues. The germline V gene has CDR1 MNHEY and CDR2 SMNVEV (reference sequence). V shed 4 bases and J shed 0 bases, with 4 bases lying between them. For the CDR3, the DNA is TGTGCCAGCAGTTCGTATAGCAATCAGCCCCAGCATTTT. Its translation is CASSSYSNQPQHF.

V and J are TRBV9 and TRBJ2-5, with 7 bases aligning to TRBD2. The germline V gene has CDR1 SGDLS and CDR2 YYNGEE. V lost 0 bases, J lost 1 base, and 3 bases stayed unmatched. The CDR3 totals 15 residues. As DNA, the CDR3 is TGTGCCAGCAGCGTAGTAGGGAGGGCCCAAGAGACCCAGTACTTC. Residues: CASSVVGRAQETQYF.

The chain recombines TRBV4-3 with TRBJ1-2; D remains unclear. The V end lost 1 base, the J end lost 4 bases, and 13 bases lay between the germline ends. The CDR3 consists of 15 residues. Germline assignment: CDR1 LGHNA and CDR2 YSLEER. CDR3 in DNA: TGCGCCAGCAGCCAAGCAGAAGATTCTTCCTATGGCTACACCTTC. Translation gives CASSQAEDSSYGYTF.

CDR3 loop: CASSPGTGGPEAFF. The DNA of the CDR3 is TGTGCCAGCTCACCGGGGACAGGGGGCCCTGAAGCTTTCTTT. V and J are TRBV18 and TRBJ1-1; 12 nucleotides align to TRBD1. There are 14 residues in the CDR3. The trim removed 3 bases at V and 6 bases at J, leaving 2 bases unmatched. CDR1 KGHSH and CDR2 LQKENI come from the germline V gene.

This clone was counted once. This chain joins TRBV19 and TRBJ1-1, with D perhaps matching TRBD1 (6 bases). The CDR3 runs 13 residues. Germline V gene data show CDR1 as LNHDA and CDR2 as SQIVND (reference sequence). Trimming removed 5 bases at V and 3 bases at J, with 10 bases between. The CDR3 protein is CASSRQDYTEAFF. The CDR3 DNA reads as TGTGCCAGTAGTCGACAGGATTACACTGAAGCTTTCTTT.

The gene calls are TRBV5-1 and TRBJ2-5; tentatively, D is TRBD1 (5 bases). The CDR3 has 14 residues. Per germline, CDR1 SGHRS and CDR2 YFSETQ. The ends were cut back, 4 bases at V and 0 bases at J, with 10 bases in the middle. CDR3 bases: TGCGCCAGCAGCCCTACAGGCCACCAAGAGACCCAGTACTTC. Residues: CASSPTGHQETQYF.

The chain employs TRBV28 and TRBJ2-2; a possible D gene is TRBD2 (5 bases). Germline loops: CDR1 MDHEN, CDR2 SYDVKM. There are 16 residues in the CDR3. Trimming stripped 3 bases from V and 4 bases from J, with 15 bases between. The CDR3 DNA follows: TGTGCCAGCAGTTTGCGGAAAAAGGCGGGCACCGGGGAGCTGTTTTTT. Its protein is CASSLRKKAGTGELFF.

There are a few counts of this clone. V is TRBV5-8 and J is TRBJ2-1; 10 bases are a match to TRBD2. V shed 0 bases, J shed 0 bases, and the junction held 6 bases outside the gene matches. This CDR3 has 18 residues. Germline CDR1 SGHTS, CDR2 YDEGEE. CDR3 residues: CASSLAGASGSSYNEQFF. CDR3 DNA sequence: TGTGCCAGCAGCTTGGCGGGGGCTAGCGGGAGCTCCTACAATGAGCAGTTCTTC.

The chain employs TRBV7-2 and TRBJ2-5, with 7 nucleotides matching TRBD2. Losses at the gene ends were 6 bases for V and 12 bases for J; bases not matched to a gene: 10. The CDR3 consists of 12 residues. Germline loops: CDR1 SGHTA, CDR2 FQGNSA. The CDR3 bases are TGTGCCAGCAGTCAGACTAGCCGAGGCAAGTACTTC. Encoded protein: CASSQTSRGKYF.

The chain employs TRBV5-1 and TRBJ2-3; TRBD2 agrees at 10 bases. Germline CDR1 and CDR2: SGHRS and YFSETQ. The length of the CDR3 is 16 residues. With V trimmed by 1 base and J by 3 bases, 5 bases remained unmatched. For the CDR3, the DNA is TGCGCCAGCAGCTTGAACCCTAGCGGGAGAACAGATACGCAGTATTTT. Translation gives CASSLNPSGRTDTQYF.

V gene TRBV7-6 combines with J gene TRBJ2-5, with 11 bases matching TRBD1. The CDR3 consists of 15 residues. The ends lost 5 bases at V and 5 bases at J; junction bases unmatched: 7. Germline V lookup: CDR1 SGHVS, CDR2 FNYEAQ. For the CDR3, the DNA is TGTGCCAGCAGCCCGGGACAGGGGGTGAGGGAGACCCAGTACTTC. Translation: CASSPGQGVRETQYF.

Details on this clone: A junction boundary mismatches the germline segment, possibly from a read error. The V and J genes are TRBV7-2 and TRBJ2-6; 7 bases fit TRBD1. The CDR3 has 18 amino acids. Per germline, CDR1 SGHTA and CDR2 FQGNSA. This chain's CDR3 is CASSLTGQLFSGANGLTF. CDR3 in DNA: TGTGCCAGCAGCCTGACGGGACAGTTGTTCTCTGGGGCCAACGGCCTGACTTTC. Full variable domain (outside the CDR3, taken from reference TRBV7-2 and TRBJ2-6): GAGVSQSPSNKVTEKGKDVELRCDPISGHTALYWYRQSLGQGLEFLIYFQGNSAPDKSGLPSDRFSAERTGGSVSTLTIQRTQQEDSAVYLCASSLTGQLFSGANGLTFGAGSRLTVL.

V usage is TRBV11-2 and J usage is TRBJ1-3; no definite D call. This CDR3 region has 14 residues. V lost 1 base and J 7 bases, leaving 11 bases between the germline ends. The V gene's germline CDR1 is SGHAT and CDR2 FQNNGV. CDR3 sequence: CASSLVAYGNTIYF. The DNA of the CDR3 is TGTGCCAGCAGCTTAGTTGCGTACGGGAACACCATATATTTT.